Listed here are 17 T cell receptor beta chains from one sample, sequenced in a study of blood T cell repertoires in COVID-19. Produced via immunoSEQ multiplex PCR; TCRdb's table is partial and in-frame only. The data hold approximately 300,000 clones, with over 80% observed a single time. Sequencing was carried out using peripheral blood. The receptors here all came from a woman aged 45-65 years with COVID-19, enrolled during active disease.

This chain uses TRBV6-6 with TRBJ1-6; no clear D gene. Germline V gene data show CDR1 as MNHNY and CDR2 as SVGAGI (reference sequence). V lost 3 bases, J lost 13 bases, and 7 bases lay in between. This CDR3 is 11 amino acids long. DNA of the CDR3: TGTGCCAGCAGTTATTCCGGGCCCCTCCACTTT. The encoded protein is CASSYSGPLHF.

The rearrangement links TRBV3-1 (or the pseudogene TRBV3-2) to TRBJ2-4; TRBD2 matches at 12 bases. Germline-derived CDR1 and CDR2 are LGHDT and YNNKEL (reference sequence). J lost 2 bases, V lost 0 bases, and 11 bases had no gene match. This CDR3 is 20 amino acids long. The CDR3 spells CASSQERLAGGKATKNIQYF. The CDR3, as DNA: TGTGCCAGCAGCCAAGAGAGGCTAGCGGGAGGGAAGGCAACCAAAAACATTCAGTACTTC.

CDR3 bases: TGCGCCACCCCGCACACCTTCAGCGAGTTTGGTGAGCAGTTCTTC. It specifies CATPHTFSEFGEQFF. The V gene is TRBV10-1, the J gene TRBJ2-1; no clear D. This CDR3 region has 15 residues. V was pared by 10 bases and J by 9 bases, with 25 bases between. Germline-derived CDR1 and CDR2 are WNHNN and SYGVQD (reference sequence).

This clone has more than one count but fewer than ten. This sequence joins TRBV5-4 and TRBJ1-2, with TRBD1 matching 7 bases. CDR3 length equals 20 residues. The V gene's germline CDR1 is SGHNT and CDR2 YYREEE (reference sequence). The junction had 21 bases not matched to a gene; V was cut back by 0 bases and J by 4 bases. The CDR3 DNA follows: TGTGCCAGCAGCTTGGGGTCGGTACAGGGGAAGGGAGGCCTCCCCTATGGCTACACCTTC. Its translation is CASSLGSVQGKGGLPYGYTF.

The CDR3 is CASLPSEGSYNSPLHF. The CDR3 coding sequence is TGTGCCAGCTTGCCCTCGGAGGGCTCCTATAATTCACCCCTCCACTTT. The V call is TRBV27, the J call TRBJ1-6; no reliable D call. The CDR3 totals 16 residues. Germline CDR1 MNHEY, CDR2 SMNVEV (reference sequence). The ends were cut back, 8 bases at V and 0 bases at J, with 14 bases in the middle.

The chain combines TRBV7-9 with TRBJ2-1, with D possibly TRBD2 on 5 matching bases. The V end lost 7 bases, the J end lost 3 bases, and 19 bases lay between the germline ends. The CDR3 covers 16 residues. The germline V gene has CDR1 SEHNR and CDR2 FQNEAQ (reference sequence). The CDR3 DNA sequence: TGTGCCAGCACCAGTGGTGAGGGATTCGTCTACAATGAGCAGTTCTTC. Its translation is CASTSGEGFVYNEQFF.

V is TRBV19 and J is TRBJ2-1; 7 bases line up with TRBD2. Germline V gene sequence: CDR1 LNHDA, CDR2 SQIVND (reference sequence). V was clipped by 3 bases and J by 3 bases; unmatched bases: 5. This CDR3 comprises 15 residues. The CDR3 DNA is TGTGCCAGTAGTATGTTCGGGACTAACTACAATGAGCAGTTCTTC. The encoded protein is CASSMFGTNYNEQFF.

The V call is TRBV25-1, the J call TRBJ2-1, with TRBD2 matching 12 bases. This CDR3 has 16 amino acids. Germline V gene sequence: CDR1 MGHDK, CDR2 SYGVNS. V trimming: 6 bases; J trimming: 5 bases; junction bases outside the gene matches: 8. The DNA for the CDR3 is TGTGCCAGCAGCCAGATTAGACTAGCGGGAGACAATGAGCAGTTCTTC. Translated: CASSQIRLAGDNEQFF.

The rearrangement joins TRBV6-5 to TRBJ2-7; TRBD1 agrees at 8 bases. This CDR3 region has 15 residues. The ends lost 6 bases at V and 4 bases at J; junction bases unmatched: 11. Germline V lookup: CDR1 MNHEY, CDR2 SVGAGI. CDR3 nucleotides: TGTGCCAGCAGGGGGGCCGGGACAGGATCGTACGAGCAGTACTTC. Protein: CASRGAGTGSYEQYF.

J is TRBJ2-5 and V is TRBV27; TRBD2 aligns across 11 bases. The CDR3 is 16 amino acids. Germline V gives CDR1 MNHEY, CDR2 SMNVEV (reference sequence). Losses at the gene ends were 5 bases for V and 4 bases for J; bases not matched to a gene: 9. The CDR3 reads CASSVGLAGGGETQYF. The DNA for the CDR3 is TGTGCCAGCAGTGTCGGGCTAGCGGGAGGCGGAGAGACCCAGTACTTC.

The V and J genes are TRBV6-2 or TRBV6-3 and TRBJ2-7; 11 bases are a match to TRBD2. Germline values: CDR1 MNHEY, CDR2 SVGEGT. The CDR3 totals 15 residues. V trimming: 2 bases; J trimming: 3 bases; junction bases outside the gene matches: 3. This CDR3 reads CASSYLAGGRYEQYF. DNA for the CDR3: TGTGCCAGCAGTTACCTAGCGGGAGGCCGCTACGAGCAGTACTTC.

This clone was detected only a few times. This chain links TRBV30 with TRBJ1-4, with TRBD1 matching 8 bases. This CDR3 has 13 residues. V shed 7 bases, J shed 3 bases, and the junction held 4 bases outside the gene matches. Germline V gene sequence: CDR1 GTSNPN, CDR2 SVGIG (reference sequence). CDR3 DNA: TGTGCCTCCAAACAGGGGGCTAATGAAAAACTGTTTTTT. This gives the protein CASKQGANEKLFF.

The chain joins TRBV27 to TRBJ2-7, with 7 nucleotides matching TRBD1. The CDR3 is 15 residues long. Germline assignment: CDR1 MNHEY and CDR2 SMNVEV (reference sequence). Trimming cost V 5 bases and J 5 bases; bases outside gene matches: 12. CDR3 sequence reads: CASSRLDRSGDEQYF. CDR3 nucleotide sequence: TGTGCCAGCAGTCGCCTGGACAGGTCTGGTGACGAGCAGTACTTC.

J is TRBJ2-4 and V is TRBV27; TRBD1 matches at 9 bases. Germline V CDR1 and CDR2: MNHEY, SMNVEV (reference sequence). V trimming: 3 bases; J trimming: 6 bases; junction bases outside the gene matches: 6. CDR3 length: 15 residues. CDR3 nucleotide sequence: TGTGCCAGCAGTTTCCAACAGGGGGCGATAAACATTCAGTACTTC. This gives the protein CASSFQQGAINIQYF.

This chain links TRBV6-4 with TRBJ2-4, with 7 bases that match TRBD1. Germline CDR1 is MRHNA and CDR2 is SNTAGT. The CDR3 has 14 residues. With 7 bases clipped from V and 1 base from J, the junction kept 4 bases outside the gene matches. The CDR3 bases are TGTGCCAGCATTCTACAGGGGGCCAAAAACATTCAGTACTTC. The encoded protein is CASILQGAKNIQYF.

The chain has TRBV2 and TRBJ1-2, with D possibly TRBD1 on 6 matching bases. The CDR3 has 13 residues. Trimming stripped 6 bases from V and 4 bases from J, with 12 bases between. CDR1 and CDR2 (germline): SNHLY, FYNNEI. CDR3 amino acids: CASRQGGSYGYTF. The CDR3 DNA reads as TGTGCCAGCAGACAGGGTGGTTCCTATGGCTACACCTTC.

The table lists this clone with a few counts. This chain joins TRBV7-2 and TRBJ1-3; possible D gene TRBD1, 5 bases. Trimming pared 2 bases from V and 0 bases from J, leaving 17 bases between. Germline V gives CDR1 SGHTA, CDR2 FQGNSA. This CDR3 has 18 amino acids. The CDR3 region is CASSLYGAGRSSGNTIYF. Here the CDR3 DNA reads TGTGCCAGCAGCTTATATGGGGCAGGACGCAGCTCTGGAAACACCATATATTTT.